This T cell receptor (beta chain) originates from a study of CD8 T cells in ankylosing spondylitis. V was pared by 1 base and J by 3 bases, with 3 bases of the junction left unmatched. The CDR3 runs to 13 residues. Per germline, CDR1 SQVTM and CDR2 ANQGSEA. It was by quantitative 5'-RACE with molecular barcodes that TCR beta libraries were made. TCRdb itself ran the 5' RACE reads through MiXCR, one entry per CDR3 protein. The sample gives over 700,000 distinct CDR3 sequences, 15% to 20% of which show up once; around 19% is in the top ten. With respect to this clonotype: The antigen remains unidentified.

Study outcomes and limitations: Certain motif variants had earlier been reported in reactive arthritis synovial fluid and blood. Seemingly characteristic of ankylosing spondylitis blood was a TCR beta motif consisting of under 10 highly homologous variants. In peripheral blood, disease-linked CD8+ clones occurred at relatively low frequencies. Reports say disease-linked clones showed up significantly more in matched ankylosing spondylitis synovial fluid.

The rearrangement links TRBV29-1 to TRBJ2-7, with 7 positions matching TRBD1. Material: blood, either unsorted or a sorted T cell fraction (not recorded which). This clonotype originated in a male donor with ankylosing spondylitis. DNA for the CDR3: TGCAGCGTTGAAGGGTCAGGGGGCTACGAGCAGTACTTC. It is translated as CSVEGSGGYEQYF.